This T cell receptor (beta chain) originates from a study of cytomegalovirus exposure and HLA in healthy donors. 60 Vbeta and 13 Jbeta primers were used in PCR. The method was immunoSEQ multiplex PCR; TCRdb's version includes in-frame clones alone and lacks a portion of them. Seen here are approximately 81,000 clones, just over 75% observed once, and the top ten hold more than 2.5%. The V gene's germline CDR1 is LNHDA and CDR2 SQIVND (reference sequence). Trimming removed 4 bases from V and 5 bases from J; junction bases left unmatched: 9. The CDR3 runs to 16 residues. The source is a man aged 50 to 59 in good health and CMV-seropositive. Sequencing input: PBMCs. V and J are TRBV19 and TRBJ1-5; 9 nucleotides align to TRBD1. The chain's CDR3 is CASSRGRDRDYQPQHF. CDR3 sequence (DNA): TGTGCCAGTAGTAGGGGCCGGGACAGGGACTATCAGCCCCAGCATTTT. The full variable domain, in which reference TRBV19 and TRBJ1-5 provide the parts outside the CDR3, is DGGITQSPKYLFRKEGQNVTLSCEQNLNHDAMYWYRQDPGQGLRLIYYSQIVNDFQKGDIAEGYSVSREKKESFPLTVTSAQKNPTAFYLCASSRGRDRDYQPQHFGDGTRLSIL.